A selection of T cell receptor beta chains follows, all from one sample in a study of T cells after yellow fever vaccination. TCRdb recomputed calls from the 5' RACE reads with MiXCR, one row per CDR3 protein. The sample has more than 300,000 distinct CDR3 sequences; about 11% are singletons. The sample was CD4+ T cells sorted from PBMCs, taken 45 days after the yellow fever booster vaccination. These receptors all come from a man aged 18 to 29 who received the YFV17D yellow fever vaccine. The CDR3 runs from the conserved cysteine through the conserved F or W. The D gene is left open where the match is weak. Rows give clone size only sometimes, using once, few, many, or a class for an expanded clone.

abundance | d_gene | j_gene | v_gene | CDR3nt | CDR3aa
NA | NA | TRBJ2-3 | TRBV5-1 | TGCGCCAGCAGCGGGGGGGGCGCTAGCACAGATACGCAGTATTTT | CASSGGGASTDTQYF
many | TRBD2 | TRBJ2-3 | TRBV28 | TGTGCCAGCAGTACCTTGGGCGGGGGATCGGATACGCAGTATTTT | CASSTLGGGSDTQYF
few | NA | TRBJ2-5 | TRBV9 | TGTGCCAGCACCAGAGAGGGGGGTAGGCAAGAGACCCAGTACTTC | CASTREGGRQETQYF
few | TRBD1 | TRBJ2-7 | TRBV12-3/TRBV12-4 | TGTGCCAGCAGCCGGGACAGGGGTTTCTACGAGCAGTACTTC | CASSRDRGFYEQYF
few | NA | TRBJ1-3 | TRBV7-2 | TGTGCCAGCAGTTCCAGGACCGGCTCTGGAAACACCATATATTTT | CASSSRTGSGNTIYF
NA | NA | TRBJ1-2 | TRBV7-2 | TGTGCCAGCACCCAAGGATTTTACGGGGGAGGCGGCTACACCTTC | CASTQGFYGGGGYTF
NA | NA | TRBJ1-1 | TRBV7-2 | TGTGCCAGCAGCCCCTCGTGGGGGTGGAACACTGAAGCTTTCTTT | CASSPSWGWNTEAFF
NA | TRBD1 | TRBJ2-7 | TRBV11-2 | TGTGCCAGCAGGGGACCAGGGCAGGGGGCATCTAGATACGAGCAGTACTTC | CASRGPGQGASRYEQYF
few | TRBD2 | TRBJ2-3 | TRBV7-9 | TGTGCCAGCAGCTTAGGAGGACTAGCCTTCAGCACAGATACGCAGTATTTT | CASSLGGLAFSTDTQYF
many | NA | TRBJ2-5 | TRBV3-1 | TGTGCCAGCAGCCGGCGGGACTTTAAAGAGACCCAGTACTTC | CASSRRDFKETQYF
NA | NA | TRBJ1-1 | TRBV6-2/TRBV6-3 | TGTGCCAGCAGAGAACTCACTGAAGCTTTCTTT | CASRELTEAFF
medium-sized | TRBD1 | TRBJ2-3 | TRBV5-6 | TGTGCCAGCGACAAGACAGGGGGCGTACTCACAGATACGCAGTATTTT | CASDKTGGVLTDTQYF
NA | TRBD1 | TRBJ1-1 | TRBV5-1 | TGCGCCAGCGGCGAGACAGGGGCCGGGACTGAAGCTTTCTTT | CASGETGAGTEAFF
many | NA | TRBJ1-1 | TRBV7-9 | TGTGCCAGCAGCTTAGGACGGCTGAACACTGAAGCTTTCTTT | CASSLGRLNTEAFF
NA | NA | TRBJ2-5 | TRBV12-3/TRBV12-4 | TGTGCCAGCAGTCTAAAGCGGGTCCTCCAAGAGACCCAGTACTTC | CASSLKRVLQETQYF
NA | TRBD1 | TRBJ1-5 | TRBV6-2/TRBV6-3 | TGTGCCAGCAGGAGACAGGGGAAGGATCAGCCCCAGCATTTT | CASRRQGKDQPQHF
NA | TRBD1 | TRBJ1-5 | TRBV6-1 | TGTGCCAGCAGCCGGACAGGGCCCTTTGAGCCCCAGCATTTT | CASSRTGPFEPQHF
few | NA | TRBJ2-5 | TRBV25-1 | TGTGCCAGCAGTGAATATCGTCTAAGTGGGGAGACCCAGTACTTC | CASSEYRLSGETQYF
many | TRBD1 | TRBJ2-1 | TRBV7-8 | TGTGCCAGCAGCTCCGCCGGGACAGGGACATCCGGTGAGCAGTTCTTC | CASSSAGTGTSGEQFF
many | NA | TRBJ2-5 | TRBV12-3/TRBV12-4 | TGTGCCAGCAGTACAATACGACTCAAAGAGACCCAGTACTTC | CASSTIRLKETQYF
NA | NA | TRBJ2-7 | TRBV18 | TGTGCCAGCTCACCATTGAGGGACACCTCACACCGGAACTACGAGCAGTACTTC | CASSPLRDTSHRNYEQYF
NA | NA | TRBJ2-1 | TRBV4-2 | TGTGTCAGCAGCCAAGTCGGACACGTGGGCGCCTACAATGAGCAGTTCTTC | CVSSQVGHVGAYNEQFF
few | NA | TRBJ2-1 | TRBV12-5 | TGTGCTAGTGGAACTGAAAAAACGAATGAGCAGTTCTTC | CASGTEKTNEQFF
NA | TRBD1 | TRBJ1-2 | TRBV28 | TGTGCCAGCAGTTTGGGCAGGGGGCGAGGCTACACCTTC | CASSLGRGRGYTF
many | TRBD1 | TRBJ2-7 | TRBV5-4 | TGTGCCAGCAGCTTGGTGGGACAGGGGTCCTACGAGCAGTACTTC | CASSLVGQGSYEQYF
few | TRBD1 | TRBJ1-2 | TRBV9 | TGTGCCAGCAGCGTAGAGGGACAGACCTCTAACTATGGCTACACCTTC | CASSVEGQTSNYGYTF
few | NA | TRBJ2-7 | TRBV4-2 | TGTGCCAGCAGCCAAGGGGGGGATCGGAGGGAGCAGTACTTC | CASSQGGDRREQYF
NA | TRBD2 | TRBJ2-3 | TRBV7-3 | TGTGCCAGCACCCGGGGGGGACTAAGCACAGATACGCAGTATTTT | CASTRGGLSTDTQYF
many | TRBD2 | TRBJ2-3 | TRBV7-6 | TGTGCCAGCAGCATAGCGGGGGGGCACACAGATACGCAGTATTTT | CASSIAGGHTDTQYF